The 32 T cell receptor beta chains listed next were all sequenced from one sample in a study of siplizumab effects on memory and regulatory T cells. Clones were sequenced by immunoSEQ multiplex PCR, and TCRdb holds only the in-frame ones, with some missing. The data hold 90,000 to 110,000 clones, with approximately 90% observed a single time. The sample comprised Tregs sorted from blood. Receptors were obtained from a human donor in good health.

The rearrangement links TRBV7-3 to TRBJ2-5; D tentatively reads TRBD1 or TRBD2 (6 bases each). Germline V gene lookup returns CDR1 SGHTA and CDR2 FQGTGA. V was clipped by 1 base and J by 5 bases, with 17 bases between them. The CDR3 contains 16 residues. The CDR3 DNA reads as TGTGCCAGCAGCTTAAAGGGGGGACGGGGCTCGGAGACCCAGTACTTC. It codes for CASSLKGGRGSETQYF.

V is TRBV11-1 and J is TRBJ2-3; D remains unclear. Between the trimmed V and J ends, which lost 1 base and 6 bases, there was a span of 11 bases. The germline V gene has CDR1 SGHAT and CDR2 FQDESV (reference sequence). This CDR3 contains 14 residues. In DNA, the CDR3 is TGTGCCAGCAGCTTAGACCCTACCTGGGATACGCAGTATTTT. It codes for CASSLDPTWDTQYF.

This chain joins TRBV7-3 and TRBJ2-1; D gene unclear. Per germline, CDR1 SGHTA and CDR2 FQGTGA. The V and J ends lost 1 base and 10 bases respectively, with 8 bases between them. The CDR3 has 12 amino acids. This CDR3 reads CASSLNLGEQFF. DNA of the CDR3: TGTGCCAGCAGCTTAAATCTGGGGGAGCAGTTCTTC. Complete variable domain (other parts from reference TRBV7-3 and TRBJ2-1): GAGVSQTPSNKVTEKGKYVELRCDPISGHTALYWYRQSLGQGPEFLIYFQGTGAADDSGLPNDRFFAVRPEGSVSTLKIQRTERGDSAVYLCASSLNLGEQFFGPGTRLTVL.

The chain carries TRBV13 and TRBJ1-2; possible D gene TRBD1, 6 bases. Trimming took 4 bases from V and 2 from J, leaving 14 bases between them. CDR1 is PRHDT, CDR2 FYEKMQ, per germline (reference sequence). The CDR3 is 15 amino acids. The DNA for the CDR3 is TGTGCCAGCAGCTCCCTGAAGGGGGTCAACTATGGCTACACCTTC. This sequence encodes CASSSLKGVNYGYTF.

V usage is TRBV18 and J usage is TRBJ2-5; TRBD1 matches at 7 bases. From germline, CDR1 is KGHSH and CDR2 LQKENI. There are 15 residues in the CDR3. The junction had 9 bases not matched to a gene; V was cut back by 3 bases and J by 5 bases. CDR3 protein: CASSPRKDRQETQYF. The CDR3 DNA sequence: TGTGCCAGCTCACCTAGGAAGGACAGGCAGGAGACCCAGTACTTC.

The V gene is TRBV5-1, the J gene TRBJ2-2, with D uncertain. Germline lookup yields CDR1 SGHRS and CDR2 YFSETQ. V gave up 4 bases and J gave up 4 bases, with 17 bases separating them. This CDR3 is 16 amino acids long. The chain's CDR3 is CASSPWAVLITGELFF. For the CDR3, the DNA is TGCGCCAGCAGCCCCTGGGCCGTTTTAATCACCGGGGAGCTGTTTTTT.

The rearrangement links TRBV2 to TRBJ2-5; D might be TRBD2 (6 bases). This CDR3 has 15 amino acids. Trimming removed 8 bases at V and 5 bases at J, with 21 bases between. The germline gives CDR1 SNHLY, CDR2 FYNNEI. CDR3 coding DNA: TGTGCCAGCGGTATTGCGGGGTTCGGTTCGGAGACCCAGTACTTC. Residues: CASGIAGFGSETQYF.

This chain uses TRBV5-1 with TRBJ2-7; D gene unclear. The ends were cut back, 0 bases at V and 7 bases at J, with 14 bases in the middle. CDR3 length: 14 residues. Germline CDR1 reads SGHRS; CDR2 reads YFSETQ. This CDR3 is CASSLGPGSKEQYF. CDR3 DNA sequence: TGCGCCAGCAGCTTGGGACCCGGATCTAAAGAGCAGTACTTC.

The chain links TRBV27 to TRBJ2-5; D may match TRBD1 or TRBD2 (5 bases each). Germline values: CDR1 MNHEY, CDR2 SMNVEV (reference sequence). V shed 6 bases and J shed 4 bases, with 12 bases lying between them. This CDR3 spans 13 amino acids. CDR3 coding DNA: TGTGCCAGCAGGTACCTCGGGGCAGAGACCCAGTACTTC. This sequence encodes CASRYLGAETQYF.

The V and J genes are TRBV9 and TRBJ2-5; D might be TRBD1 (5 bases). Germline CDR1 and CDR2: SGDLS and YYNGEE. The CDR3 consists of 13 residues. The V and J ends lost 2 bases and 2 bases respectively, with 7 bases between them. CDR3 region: CASSVKGQETQYF. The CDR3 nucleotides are TGTGCCAGCAGCGTGAAGGGGCAAGAGACCCAGTACTTC. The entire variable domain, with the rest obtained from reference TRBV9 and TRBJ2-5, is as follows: DSGVTQTPKHLITATGQRVTLRCSPRSGDLSVYWYQQSLDQGLQFLIQYYNGEERAKGNILERFSAQQFPDLHSELNLSSLELGDSALYFCASSVKGQETQYFGPGTRLLVL.

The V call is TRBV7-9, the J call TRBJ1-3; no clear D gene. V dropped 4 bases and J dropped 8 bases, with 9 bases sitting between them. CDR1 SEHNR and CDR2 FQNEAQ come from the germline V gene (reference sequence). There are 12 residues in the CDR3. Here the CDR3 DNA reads TGTGCCAGCAGCTCCGAGAAAGACACCATATATTTT. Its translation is CASSSEKDTIYF.

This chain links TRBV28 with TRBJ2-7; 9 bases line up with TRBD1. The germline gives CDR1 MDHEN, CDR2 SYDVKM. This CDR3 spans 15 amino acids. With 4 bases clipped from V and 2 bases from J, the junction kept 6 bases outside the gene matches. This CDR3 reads CASSSYGTGTYEQYF. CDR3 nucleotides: TGTGCCAGCAGTTCCTACGGGACAGGGACCTACGAGCAGTACTTC.

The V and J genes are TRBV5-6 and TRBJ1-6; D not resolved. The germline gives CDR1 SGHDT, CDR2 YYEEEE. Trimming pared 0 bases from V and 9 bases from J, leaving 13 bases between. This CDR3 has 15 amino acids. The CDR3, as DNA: TGTGCCAGCAGCTTGGGCAAGGGAAGGCTTTCACCCCTCCACTTT. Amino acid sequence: CASSLGKGRLSPLHF.

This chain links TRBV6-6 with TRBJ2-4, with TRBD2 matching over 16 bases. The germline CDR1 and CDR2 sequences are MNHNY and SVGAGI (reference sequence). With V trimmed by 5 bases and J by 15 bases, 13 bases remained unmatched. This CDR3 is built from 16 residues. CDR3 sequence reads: CASSSSGTSGRGVGYF. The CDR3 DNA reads TGTGCCAGCAGTAGCTCCGGGACTAGCGGGAGGGGAGTCGGGTACTTC.

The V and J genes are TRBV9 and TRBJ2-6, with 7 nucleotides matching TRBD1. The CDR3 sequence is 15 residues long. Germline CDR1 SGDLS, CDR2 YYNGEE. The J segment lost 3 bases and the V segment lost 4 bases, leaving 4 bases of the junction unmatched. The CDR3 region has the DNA TGTGCCAGCAGCAAACAGGGGTATGGGGCCAACGTCCTGACTTTC. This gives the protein CASSKQGYGANVLTF.

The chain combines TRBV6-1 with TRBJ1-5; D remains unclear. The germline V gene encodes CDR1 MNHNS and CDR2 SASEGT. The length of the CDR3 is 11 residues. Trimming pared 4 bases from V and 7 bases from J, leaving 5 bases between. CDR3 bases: TGTGCCAGCAGTGTAGGACAGCCCCAGCATTTT. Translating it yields CASSVGQPQHF.

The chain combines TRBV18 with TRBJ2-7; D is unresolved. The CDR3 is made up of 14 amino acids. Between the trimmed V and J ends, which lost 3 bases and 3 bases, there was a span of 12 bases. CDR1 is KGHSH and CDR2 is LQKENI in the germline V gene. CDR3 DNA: TGTGCCAGCTCACCCCAGCCTAGAGACTACGAGCAGTACTTC. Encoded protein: CASSPQPRDYEQYF.

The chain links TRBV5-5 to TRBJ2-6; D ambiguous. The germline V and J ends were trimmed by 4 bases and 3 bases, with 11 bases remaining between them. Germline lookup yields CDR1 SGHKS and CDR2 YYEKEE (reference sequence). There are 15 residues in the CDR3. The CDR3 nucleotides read TGTGCCAGCAGCGATGCCTCGGGTGGGGCCAACGTCCTGACTTTC. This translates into CASSDASGGANVLTF.

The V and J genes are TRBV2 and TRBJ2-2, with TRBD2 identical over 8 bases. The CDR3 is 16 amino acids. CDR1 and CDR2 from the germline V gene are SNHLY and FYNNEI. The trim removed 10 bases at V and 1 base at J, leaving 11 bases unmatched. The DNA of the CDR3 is TGTGCCACCCGGGTGGGACTAGTAAGGAACACCGGGGAGCTGTTTTTT. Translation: CATRVGLVRNTGELFF. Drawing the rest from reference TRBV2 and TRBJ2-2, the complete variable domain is EPEVTQTPSHQVTQMGQEVILRCVPISNHLYFYWYRQILGQKVEFLVSFYNNEISEKSEIFDDQFSVERPDGSNFTLKIRSTKLEDSAMYFCATRVGLVRNTGELFFGEGSRLTVL.

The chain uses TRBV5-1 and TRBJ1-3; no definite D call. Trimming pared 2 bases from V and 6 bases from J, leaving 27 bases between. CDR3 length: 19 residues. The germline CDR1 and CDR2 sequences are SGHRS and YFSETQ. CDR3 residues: CASSFGPRSLSPLENTIYF. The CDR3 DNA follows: TGCGCCAGCAGCTTCGGACCGAGATCCCTCTCGCCTCTGGAAAACACCATATATTTT.

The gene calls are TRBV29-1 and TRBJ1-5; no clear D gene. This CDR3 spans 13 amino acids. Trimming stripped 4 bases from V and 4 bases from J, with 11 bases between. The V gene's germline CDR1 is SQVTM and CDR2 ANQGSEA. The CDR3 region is CSVASGLNQPQHF. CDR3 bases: TGCAGCGTTGCAAGCGGGTTGAATCAGCCCCAGCATTTT.

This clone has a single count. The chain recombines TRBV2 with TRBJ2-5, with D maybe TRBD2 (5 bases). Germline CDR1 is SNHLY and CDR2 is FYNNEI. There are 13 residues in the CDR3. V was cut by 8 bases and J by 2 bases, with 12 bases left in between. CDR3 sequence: CASAGLIQETQYF. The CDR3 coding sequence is TGTGCCAGCGCAGGACTGATACAAGAGACCCAGTACTTC.

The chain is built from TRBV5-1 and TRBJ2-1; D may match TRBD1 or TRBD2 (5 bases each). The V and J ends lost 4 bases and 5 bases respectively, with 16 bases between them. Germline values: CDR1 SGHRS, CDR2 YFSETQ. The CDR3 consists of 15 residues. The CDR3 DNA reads TGCGCCAGCAGCCCGCCGGGGCGGCGTGACAATGAGCAGTTCTTC. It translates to CASSPPGRRDNEQFF.

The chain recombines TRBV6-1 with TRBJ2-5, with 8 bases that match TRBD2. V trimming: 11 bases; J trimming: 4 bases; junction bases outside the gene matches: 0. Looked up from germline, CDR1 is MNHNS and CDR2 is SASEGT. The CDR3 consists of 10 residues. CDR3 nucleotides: TGTGCCCGGGGGGGAGAGACCCAGTACTTC. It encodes CARGGETQYF.

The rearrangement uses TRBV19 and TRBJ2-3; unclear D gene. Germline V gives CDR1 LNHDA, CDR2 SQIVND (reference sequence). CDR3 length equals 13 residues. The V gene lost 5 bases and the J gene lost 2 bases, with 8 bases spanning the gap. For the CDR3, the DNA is TGTGCCAGTAGTTCGGTTCTCACAGATACGCAGTATTTT. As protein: CASSSVLTDTQYF. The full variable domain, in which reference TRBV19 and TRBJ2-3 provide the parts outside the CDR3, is DGGITQSPKYLFRKEGQNVTLSCEQNLNHDAMYWYRQDPGQGLRLIYYSQIVNDFQKGDIAEGYSVSREKKESFPLTVTSAQKNPTAFYLCASSSVLTDTQYFGPGTRLTVL.

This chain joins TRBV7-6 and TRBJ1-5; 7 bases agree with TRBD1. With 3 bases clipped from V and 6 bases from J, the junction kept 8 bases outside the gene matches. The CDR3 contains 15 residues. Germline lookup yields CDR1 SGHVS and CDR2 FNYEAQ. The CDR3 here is CASSLTGMAVQPQHF. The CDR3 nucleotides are TGTGCCAGCAGCTTGACAGGGATGGCGGTTCAGCCCCAGCATTTT.

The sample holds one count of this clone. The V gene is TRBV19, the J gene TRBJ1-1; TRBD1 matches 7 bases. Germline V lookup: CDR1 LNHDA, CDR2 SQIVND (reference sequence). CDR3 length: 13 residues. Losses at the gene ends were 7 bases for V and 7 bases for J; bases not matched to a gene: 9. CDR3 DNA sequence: TGTGCCAGTACCGCAGACAGGGTGCTTGAAGCTTTCTTT. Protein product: CASTADRVLEAFF.

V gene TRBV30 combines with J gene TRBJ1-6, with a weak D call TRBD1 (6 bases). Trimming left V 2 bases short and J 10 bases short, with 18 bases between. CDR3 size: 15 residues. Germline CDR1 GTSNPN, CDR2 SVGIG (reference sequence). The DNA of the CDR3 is TGTGCCTGGAGTCCGCCCGGGGGCATAGGATCACCCCTCCACTTT. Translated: CAWSPPGGIGSPLHF.

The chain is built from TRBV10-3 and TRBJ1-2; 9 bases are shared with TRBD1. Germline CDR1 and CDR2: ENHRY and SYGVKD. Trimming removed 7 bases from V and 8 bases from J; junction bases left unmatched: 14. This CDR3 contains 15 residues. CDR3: CAITWDRDGSEGYTF. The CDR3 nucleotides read TGTGCCATCACTTGGGACAGGGATGGTTCGGAAGGCTACACCTTC.

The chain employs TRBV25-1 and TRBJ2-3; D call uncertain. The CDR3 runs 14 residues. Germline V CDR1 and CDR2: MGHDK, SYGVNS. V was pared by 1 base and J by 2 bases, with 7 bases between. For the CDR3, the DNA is TGTGCCAGCAGTGAATGGGCCCTCACAGATACGCAGTATTTT. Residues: CASSEWALTDTQYF.

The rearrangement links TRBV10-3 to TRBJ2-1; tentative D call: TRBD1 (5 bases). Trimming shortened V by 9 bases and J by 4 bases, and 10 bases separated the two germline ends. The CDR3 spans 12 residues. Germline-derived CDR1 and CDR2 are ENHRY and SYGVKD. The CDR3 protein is CAIGQGYNEQFF. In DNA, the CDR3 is TGTGCCATAGGGCAGGGTTACAATGAGCAGTTCTTC.

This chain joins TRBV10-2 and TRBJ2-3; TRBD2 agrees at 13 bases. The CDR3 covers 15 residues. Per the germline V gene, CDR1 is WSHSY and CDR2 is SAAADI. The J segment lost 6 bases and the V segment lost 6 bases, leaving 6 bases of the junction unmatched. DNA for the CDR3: TGCGCCAGCAGCTGGACTAGCGGGAGTTATGATACGCAGTATTTT. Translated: CASSWTSGSYDTQYF.